At least ten counts were recorded for the clone carrying this TCR beta chain. A sample-barcoded 5' primer and a J-beta primer mix were used in a second PCR of roughly 6 to 12 cycles. Using its own MiXCR run on the 5' RACE reads, TCRdb lists one record per CDR3 protein. Among 750,000 to 950,000 distinct CDR3 sequences listed, around 29% were seen once. The germline V gene encodes CDR1 SNHLY and CDR2 FYNNEI. V shed 9 bases, J shed 0 bases, and the junction held 4 bases outside the gene matches. CDR3 length equals 14 residues. This sample was taken from a study of blood T cells in healthy people across ages. This same sample was also taken into another study, of T cells of mothers and their children. That report notes: The whole RNA yield was converted to cDNA, approximately 1.4 ug per 15 ul.

The chain has TRBV2 and TRBJ2-3; 9 bases map to TRBD1. Sequencing used blood. The receptor was isolated from a woman in her thirties or forties in good health. CDR3 sequence (DNA): TGTGCCAGTTACAGGGGGCTCAGCACAGATACGCAGTATTTT. Protein: CASYRGLSTDTQYF.